The 26 T cell receptor beta chains below all came from one sample that was sequenced in a study of regulatory T cells in long-lasting Graves disease. Sample time point: newly diagnosed GD, antithyroid drugs for less than 3 months. Following extraction of RNA from PBMCs, that RNA was used to make the TCR library. Building the TCR beta libraries relied on iRepertoire HTBI primers, and CDR3 regions underwent Arm-PCR. TCRdb fed the multiplex PCR reads into MiXCR, producing one record per CDR3 protein. The table lists about 530,000 distinct CDR3 sequences, roughly 15% of them singletons. These data also featured in a second study, about T cells in Graves' hyperthyroidism and ophthalmopathy.

The sequences come from peripheral blood mononuclear cells (PBMCs), collected at new diagnosis, from a patient treated with antithyroid drugs. Receptors were obtained from a middle-aged woman with Graves disease.

This clonotype was observed many times. The chain is built from TRBV11-2 and TRBJ2-1; 10 bases fit TRBD2. The V segment lost 3 bases and the J segment 1 base; nucleotides outside the gene matches: 6. The germline V gene encodes CDR1 SGHAT and CDR2 FQNNGV. CDR3 size: 17 residues. The CDR3 here is CASSFSTSGPSYNEQFF. The CDR3 DNA is TGTGCCAGCAGCTTCTCGACTAGCGGGCCATCCTACAATGAGCAGTTCTTC.

The chain combines TRBV29-1 with TRBJ2-7; D unclear. CDR3 length: 12 residues. Per germline, CDR1 SQVTM and CDR2 ANQGSEA. V dropped 5 bases and J dropped 1 base, with 9 bases sitting between them. Written as DNA, the CDR3 is TGCAGCGTTTTGACGGCTTCCTACGAGCAGTACTTC. Translation: CSVLTASYEQYF.

In this sample, this clonotype turned up a few times. The rearrangement joins TRBV6-1 to TRBJ1-2, with 8 bases identical to TRBD1. V gave up 6 bases and J gave up 7 bases; unmatched junction bases: 10. Per germline, CDR1 MNHNS and CDR2 SASEGT. This CDR3 contains 14 residues. The CDR3 DNA reads TGTGCCAGCAGCCCCTCAGGGGGCGCGATTGGCTACACCTTC. It encodes CASSPSGGAIGYTF.

This clonotype turned up a few times. The chain recombines TRBV12-3 or TRBV12-4 with TRBJ1-1, with D perhaps TRBD1 (5 bases). Trimming shortened V by 2 bases and J by 4 bases, and 14 bases separated the two germline ends. This CDR3 comprises 15 residues. For the CDR3, the DNA is TGTGCCAGCAGTTTAAATCGGGGGTTTGGCACTGAAGCTTTCTTT. Protein product: CASSLNRGFGTEAFF.

This chain connects TRBV6-2 or TRBV6-3 to TRBJ1-4, with D tentatively TRBD1 (6 bases). The CDR3 is 15 residues long. The V gene's germline CDR1 is MNHEY and CDR2 SVGEGT. V gave up 6 bases and J gave up 5 bases, with 16 bases separating them. CDR3 DNA: TGTGCCAGCAGGCGCCTTAGACAGGAAAATGAAAAACTGTTTTTT. This codes for CASRRLRQENEKLFF.

This clonotype was recorded at least ten times. The V call is TRBV5-1, the J call TRBJ1-3; no clear D gene. Germline CDR1 SGHRS, CDR2 YFSETQ. This CDR3 has 16 residues. With 0 bases removed from V and 0 bases from J, the gap between germline ends came to 10 bases. The CDR3 sequence is CASSLAGPSSGNTIYF. The CDR3 DNA follows: TGCGCCAGCAGCTTGGCCGGACCGAGCTCTGGAAACACCATATATTTT.

This clonotype was observed a handful of times. The CDR3 region is CASSLAVGAGANVLTF. The CDR3 region has the DNA TGCGCCAGCAGCTTGGCTGTGGGGGCTGGGGCCAACGTCCTGACTTTC. This rearrangement joins TRBV5-1 to TRBJ2-6; D possibly uses TRBD1 or TRBD2 (5 bases each). The CDR3 has 16 residues. Germline lookup yields CDR1 SGHRS and CDR2 YFSETQ. The V end lost 0 bases, the J end lost 2 bases, and 9 bases lay between the germline ends.

This clonotype was observed at least ten times. The genes are TRBV3-1 and TRBJ1-2; no clear D. Trimming took 0 bases from V and 4 from J, leaving 6 bases between them. This CDR3 contains 13 residues. Looked up from germline, CDR1 is LGHDT and CDR2 is YNNKEL (reference sequence). CDR3 amino acids: CASSQDFLYGYTF. Written as DNA, the CDR3 is TGTGCCAGCAGCCAAGATTTCCTCTATGGCTACACCTTC.

This clonotype was seen at least ten times. This chain uses TRBV2 with TRBJ2-3, with 11 bases aligning to TRBD2. Germline V gene lookup returns CDR1 SNHLY and CDR2 FYNNEI. The CDR3 consists of 14 residues. V lost 10 bases, J lost 2 bases, and 5 bases stayed unmatched. The DNA of the CDR3 is TGTGCCAACAGACTAGCGGGGTACACAGATACGCAGTATTTT. Its translation: CANRLAGYTDTQYF.

Here the CDR3 DNA reads TGTGCCAGCTCACTCAGACAGGGTGAGACCGGGGAGCTGTTTTTT. It encodes CASSLRQGETGELFF. The V and J genes are TRBV18 and TRBJ2-2; 7 bases align to TRBD1. This CDR3 is built from 15 residues. Germline lookup yields CDR1 KGHSH and CDR2 LQKENI. The ends lost 4 bases at V and 5 bases at J; junction bases unmatched: 7.

There are many counts of this clonotype. The V call is TRBV20-1, the J call TRBJ1-1; no definite D call. Germline CDR1 and CDR2: DFQATT and SNEGSKA (reference sequence). The CDR3 runs to 12 residues. V lost 4 bases and J 6 bases, leaving 12 bases between the germline ends. In DNA, the CDR3 is TGCAGTGCTACAGGCGGGGTCCCTGAAGCTTTCTTT. Amino acids: CSATGGVPEAFF.

The sample holds a few counts of this clonotype. The chain uses TRBV2 and TRBJ1-3; possible D gene TRBD1, 6 bases. Trimming took off 7 bases at V and 1 base at J, with 20 bases between the two ends. The CDR3 has 17 amino acids. Per germline, CDR1 SNHLY and CDR2 FYNNEI. CDR3 region: CASILFRDTLSGNTIYF. The CDR3, as DNA: TGTGCCAGCATCTTGTTTAGGGACACCCTTTCTGGAAACACCATATATTTT.

Many counts were recorded for this clonotype. The chain has TRBV3-1 and TRBJ2-7, with 8 bases lining up with TRBD2. CDR3 length equals 14 residues. J lost 4 bases, V lost 1 base, and 3 bases had no gene match. Germline CDR1 and CDR2: LGHDT and YNNKEL (reference sequence). CDR3 DNA: TGTGCCAGCAGCCAAGGCGGGGGGCGTTACGAGCAGTACTTC. This codes for CASSQGGGRYEQYF.

This clonotype was recorded at least ten times. This rearrangement joins TRBV20-1 to TRBJ2-5; 7 bases are a match to TRBD2. Germline V CDR1 and CDR2: DFQATT, SNEGSKA (reference sequence). After removal of 5 bases from V and 5 bases from J, the junction contained 14 bases not matched to a gene. This CDR3 is 15 amino acids long. The CDR3 is CSAHSPGRGEETQYF. CDR3 DNA sequence: TGCAGTGCTCACTCTCCGGGACGGGGGGAGGAGACCCAGTACTTC.

This clonotype was counted only a few times. This chain links TRBV20-1 with TRBJ1-2; TRBD1 matches 9 bases. After removal of 7 bases from V and 7 bases from J, the junction contained 10 bases not matched to a gene. The germline V gene has CDR1 DFQATT and CDR2 SNEGSKA (reference sequence). The CDR3 extends over 13 amino acids. CDR3 residues: CSVATGGASGYTF. In DNA form, the CDR3 reads TGCAGTGTTGCCACAGGGGGCGCGAGTGGCTACACCTTC.

This clonotype was seen many times. The chain joins TRBV30 to TRBJ1-1; D is undetermined. Germline V gene lookup returns CDR1 GTSNPN and CDR2 SVGIG (reference sequence). Trimming removed 0 bases from V and 4 bases from J, with 9 bases in between. The CDR3 totals 13 residues. DNA of the CDR3: TGTGCCTGGAGTGTTTCCGGGTTCACTGAAGCTTTCTTT. Its protein is CAWSVSGFTEAFF.

The chain joins TRBV7-9 to TRBJ2-2; a possible D gene is TRBD1 (5 bases). This CDR3 is 13 amino acids long. CDR1 SEHNR and CDR2 FQNEAQ come from the germline V gene (reference sequence). V lost 3 bases, J lost 6 bases, and 8 bases lay in between. CDR3 bases: TGTGCCAGCAGCTTCCAGGGTGCCGGGGAGCTGTTTTTT. Its protein product is CASSFQGAGELFF.

The J gene is TRBJ1-2, the V gene TRBV5-1; possibly TRBD1 for D (5 bases). The V gene's germline CDR1 is SGHRS and CDR2 YFSETQ. The CDR3 totals 15 residues. With 7 bases removed from V and 4 bases from J, the gap between germline ends came to 20 bases. Here the CDR3 DNA reads TGCGCCAGCGGCTATTCGACAGAGCCTACCTATGGCTACACCTTC. This gives the protein CASGYSTEPTYGYTF. The whole variable domain, filled in from reference TRBV5-1 and TRBJ1-2, reads KAGVTQTPRYLIKTRGQQVTLSCSPISGHRSVSWYQQTPGQGLQFLFEYFSETQRNKGNFPGRFSGRQFSNSRSEMNVSTLELGDSALYLCASGYSTEPTYGYTFGSGTRLTVV.

In this sample, this clonotype turned up many times. The gene calls are TRBV3-1 and TRBJ1-5, with D possibly matching TRBD1 (6 bases). Germline CDR1 is LGHDT and CDR2 is YNNKEL (reference sequence). Trimming took 8 bases from V and 6 from J, leaving 14 bases between them. The CDR3 is made up of 13 amino acids. The CDR3 nucleotides read TGTGCCAGCTCGGGAGGGGGACTTCAGCCCCAGCATTTT. Translated, it gives CASSGGGLQPQHF.

V usage is TRBV18 and J usage is TRBJ2-3; the D call may be TRBD1 or TRBD2 (5 bases each). Germline assignment: CDR1 KGHSH and CDR2 LQKENI. The CDR3 has 15 amino acids. V dropped 6 bases and J dropped 1 base, with 14 bases sitting between them. The CDR3 sequence is CASSREWDRTDTQYF. The CDR3 bases are TGTGCCAGCTCTCGAGAGTGGGACCGCACAGATACGCAGTATTTT. Filled out from reference TRBV18 and TRBJ2-3, the complete variable domain reads NAGVMQNPRHLVRRRGQEARLRCSPMKGHSHVYWYRQLPEEGLKFMVYLQKENIIDESGMPKERFSAEFPKEGPSILRIQQVVRGDSAAYFCASSREWDRTDTQYFGPGTRLTVL.

This clonotype was recorded many times. DNA of the CDR3: TGTGCCTGGGTAGGCCAGCGGGACTATGGCTACACCTTC. Protein: CAWVGQRDYGYTF. The rearrangement links TRBV30 to TRBJ1-2; D is unclear. CDR1 and CDR2 from the germline V gene are GTSNPN and SVGIG (reference sequence). CDR3 length: 13 residues. The ends were cut back, 5 bases at V and 3 bases at J, with 13 bases in the middle. Full variable domain (missing parts from reference TRBV30 and TRBJ1-2): SQTIHQWPATLVQPVGSPLSLECTVEGTSNPNLYWYRQAAGRGLQLLFYSVGIGQISSEVPQNLSASRPQDRQFILSSKKLLLSDSGFYLCAWVGQRDYGYTFGSGTRLTVV.

In this sample, this clonotype turned up many times. The CDR3 DNA is TGTGCCATCAGTGAGTCAGGGCTAGATGCTTGGGCTGAAGCTTTCTTT. Protein sequence: CAISESGLDAWAEAFF. The rearrangement links TRBV10-3 to TRBJ1-1; D is unclear. Deletions cut 0 bases from V and 6 bases from J, with 17 bases between. The CDR3 loop spans 16 amino acids. CDR1 is ENHRY, CDR2 SYGVKD, per germline.

This rearrangement joins TRBV12-5 to TRBJ1-2; a possible D gene is TRBD1 (6 bases). The germline CDR1 and CDR2 sequences are LGHNT and FRNRAP. Between the trimmed V and J ends, which lost 6 bases and 8 bases, there was a span of 19 bases. This CDR3 is built from 14 residues. This chain's CDR3 is CASGHPWTAGGYTF. Here the CDR3 DNA reads TGTGCTAGTGGCCACCCATGGACAGCCGGAGGCTACACCTTC. The full variable domain, its missing parts supplied by reference TRBV12-5 and TRBJ1-2, is DARVTQTPRHKVTEMGQEVTMRCQPILGHNTVFWYRQTMMQGLELLAYFRNRAPLDDSGMPKDRFSAEMPDATLATLKIQPSEPRDSAVYFCASGHPWTAGGYTFGSGTRLTVV.

This clonotype was seen many times. V gene TRBV5-1 combines with J gene TRBJ2-7; D is unclear. The CDR3 covers 15 residues. The germline gives CDR1 SGHRS, CDR2 YFSETQ. Trimming removed 5 bases from V and 3 bases from J, with 18 bases in between. The CDR3 region has the DNA TGCGCCAGCAGTTCTGGGCGGTTAGAAAGCTACGAGCAGTACTTC. It is translated as CASSSGRLESYEQYF.

This clonotype has only a few counts. The chain joins TRBV14 to TRBJ1-4; D possibly corresponds to TRBD1 (6 bases). Germline V gives CDR1 SGHDN, CDR2 FVKESK. This CDR3 comprises 16 residues. V was cut by 4 bases and J by 0 bases, with 12 bases left in between. This chain's CDR3 is CASSPWGQATNEKLFF. The CDR3 DNA reads as TGTGCCAGCAGCCCCTGGGGACAAGCAACTAATGAAAAACTGTTTTTT.

CDR3 sequence reads: CASSLNSYGYTF. The CDR3 DNA follows: TGTGCCAGCAGCTTGAACAGCTATGGCTACACCTTC. The chain is built from TRBV7-9 and TRBJ1-2; the D is unclear. Deletions cut 3 bases from V and 4 bases from J, with 6 bases between. The CDR3 sequence is 12 residues long. Germline CDR1 and CDR2: SEHNR and FQNEAQ (reference sequence).